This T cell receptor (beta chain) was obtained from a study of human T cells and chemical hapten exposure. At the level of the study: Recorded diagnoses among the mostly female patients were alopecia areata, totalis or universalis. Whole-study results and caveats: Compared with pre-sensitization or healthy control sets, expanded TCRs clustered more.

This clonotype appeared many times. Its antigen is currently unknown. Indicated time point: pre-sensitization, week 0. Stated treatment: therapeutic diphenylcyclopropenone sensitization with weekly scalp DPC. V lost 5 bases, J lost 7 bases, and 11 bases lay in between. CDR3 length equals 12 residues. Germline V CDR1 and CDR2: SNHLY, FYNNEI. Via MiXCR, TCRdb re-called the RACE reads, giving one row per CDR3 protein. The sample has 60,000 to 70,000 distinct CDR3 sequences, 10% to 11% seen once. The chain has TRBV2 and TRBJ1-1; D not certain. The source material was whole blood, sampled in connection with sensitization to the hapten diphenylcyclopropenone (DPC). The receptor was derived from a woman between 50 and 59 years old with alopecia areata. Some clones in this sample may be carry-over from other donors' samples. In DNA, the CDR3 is TGTGCCAGCAGTATTGTTATGGTTGAAGCTTTCTTT. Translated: CASSIVMVEAFF.